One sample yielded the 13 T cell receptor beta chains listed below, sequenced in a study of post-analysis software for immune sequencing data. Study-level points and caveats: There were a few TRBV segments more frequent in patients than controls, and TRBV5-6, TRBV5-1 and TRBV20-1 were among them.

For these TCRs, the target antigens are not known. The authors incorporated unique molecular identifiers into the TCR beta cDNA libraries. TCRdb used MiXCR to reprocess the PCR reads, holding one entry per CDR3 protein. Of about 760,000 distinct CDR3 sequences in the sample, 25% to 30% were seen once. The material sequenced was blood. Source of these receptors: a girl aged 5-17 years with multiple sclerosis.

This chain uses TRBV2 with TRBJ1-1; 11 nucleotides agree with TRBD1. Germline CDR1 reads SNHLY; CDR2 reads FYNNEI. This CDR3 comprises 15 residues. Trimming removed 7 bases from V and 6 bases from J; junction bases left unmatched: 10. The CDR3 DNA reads TGTGCCAGCATCCGACAACCGGGACAGGGGGCTGAAGCTTTCTTT. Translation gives CASIRQPGQGAEAFF.

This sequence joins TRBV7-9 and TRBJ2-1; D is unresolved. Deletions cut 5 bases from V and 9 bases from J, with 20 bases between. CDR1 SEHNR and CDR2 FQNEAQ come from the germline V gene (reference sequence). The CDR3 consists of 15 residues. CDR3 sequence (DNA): TGTGCCAGCAGCATGCTCCGGGTCACGACGCCTGAGCAGTTCTTC. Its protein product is CASSMLRVTTPEQFF.

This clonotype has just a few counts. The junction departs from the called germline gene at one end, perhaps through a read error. This CDR3 is CASGYSGQGTYEQYF. In DNA, the CDR3 is TGTGCCAGCGGTTATAGTGGACAGGGAACCTACGAGCAGTACTTC. V is TRBV6-6 and J is TRBJ2-4; 8 bases fit TRBD1. The J call may be in error: the DNA end matches TRBJ2-7 better. Germline V gene sequence: CDR1 MNHNY, CDR2 SVGAGI (reference sequence). The CDR3 extends over 15 amino acids.

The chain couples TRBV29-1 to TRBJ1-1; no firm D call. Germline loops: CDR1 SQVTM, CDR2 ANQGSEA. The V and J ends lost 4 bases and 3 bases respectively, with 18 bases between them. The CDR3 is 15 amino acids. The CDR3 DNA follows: TGCAGCGTTGTGTCCGTAAGATTTGTCGACACTGAAGCTTTCTTT. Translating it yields CSVVSVRFVDTEAFF. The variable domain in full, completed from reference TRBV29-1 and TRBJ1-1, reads SAVISQKPSRDICQRGTSLTIQCQVDSQVTMMFWYRQQPGQSLTLIATANQGSEATYESGFVIDKFPISRPNLTFSTLTVSNMSPEDSSIYLCSVVSVRFVDTEAFFGQGTRLTVV.

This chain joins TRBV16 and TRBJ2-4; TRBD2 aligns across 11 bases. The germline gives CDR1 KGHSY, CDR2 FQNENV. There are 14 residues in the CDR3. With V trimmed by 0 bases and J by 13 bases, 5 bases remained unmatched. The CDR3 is CASSQSLAGGEQYF. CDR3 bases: TGTGCCAGCAGCCAATCCCTAGCGGGGGGTGAGCAGTACTTC. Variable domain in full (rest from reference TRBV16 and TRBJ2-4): GEEVAQTPKHLVRGEGQKAKLYCAPIKGHSYVFWYQQVLKNEFKFLISFQNENVFDETGMPKERFSAKCLPNSPCSLEIQATKLEDSAVYFCASSQSLAGGEQYFGAGTRLSVL.

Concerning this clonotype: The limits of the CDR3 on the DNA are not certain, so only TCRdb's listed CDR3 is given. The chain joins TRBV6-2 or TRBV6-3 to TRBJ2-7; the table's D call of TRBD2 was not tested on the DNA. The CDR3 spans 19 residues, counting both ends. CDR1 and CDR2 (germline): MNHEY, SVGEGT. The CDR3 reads CASSFGQGSILAGGETRYF.

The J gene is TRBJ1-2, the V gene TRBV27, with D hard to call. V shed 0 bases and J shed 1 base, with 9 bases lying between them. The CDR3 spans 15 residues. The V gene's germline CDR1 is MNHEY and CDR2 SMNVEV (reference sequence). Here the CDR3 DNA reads TGTGCCAGCAGTTTATCTGGGCCTCTTAACTATGGCTACACCTTC. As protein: CASSLSGPLNYGYTF.

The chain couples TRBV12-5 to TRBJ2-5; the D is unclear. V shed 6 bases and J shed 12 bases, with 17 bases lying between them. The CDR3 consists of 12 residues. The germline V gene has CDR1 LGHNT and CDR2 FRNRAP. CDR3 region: CASGPLPTEEYF. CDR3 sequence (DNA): TGTGCTAGTGGCCCTCTCCCTACCGAAGAGTACTTC.

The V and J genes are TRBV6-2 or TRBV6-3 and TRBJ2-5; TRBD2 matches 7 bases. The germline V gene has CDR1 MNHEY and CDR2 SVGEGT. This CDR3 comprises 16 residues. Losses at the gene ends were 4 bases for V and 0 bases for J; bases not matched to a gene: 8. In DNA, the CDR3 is TGTGCCAGCAGTTCCCTTAGCGGGTGGGACCAAGAGACCCAGTACTTC. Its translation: CASSSLSGWDQETQYF.

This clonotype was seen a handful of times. CDR3: CAIGREGLGEQFF. The CDR3 nucleotides are TGTGCCATCGGACGGGAGGGCCTCGGTGAGCAGTTCTTC. The rearrangement uses TRBV10-3 and TRBJ2-1; 8 bases align to TRBD2. CDR3 size: 13 residues. Per the germline V gene, CDR1 is ENHRY and CDR2 is SYGVKD. The trim removed 8 bases at V and 9 bases at J, leaving 9 bases unmatched.

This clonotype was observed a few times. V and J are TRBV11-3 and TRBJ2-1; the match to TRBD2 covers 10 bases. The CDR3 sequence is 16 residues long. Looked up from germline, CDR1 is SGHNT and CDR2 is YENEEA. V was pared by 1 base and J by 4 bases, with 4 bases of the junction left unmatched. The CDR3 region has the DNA TGTGCCAGCAGCTTAGGTGGGACTAGCGCGTACAATGAGCAGTTCTTC. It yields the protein CASSLGGTSAYNEQFF.

CDR3 residues: CSAMGGGTQYF. CDR3 DNA sequence: TGCAGCGCCATGGGGGGAGGGACCCAGTACTTC. This sequence joins TRBV29-1 and TRBJ2-5, with D perhaps matching TRBD2 (6 bases). The CDR3 sequence is 11 residues long. Germline assignment: CDR1 SQVTM and CDR2 ANQGSEA. Trimming took off 7 bases at V and 7 bases at J, with 13 bases between the two ends.

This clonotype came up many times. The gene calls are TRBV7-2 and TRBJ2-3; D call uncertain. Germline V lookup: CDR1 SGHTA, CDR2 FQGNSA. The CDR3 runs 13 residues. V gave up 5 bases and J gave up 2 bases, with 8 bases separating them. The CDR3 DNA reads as TGTGCCAGCAGCCAGATCTTCACAGATACGCAGTATTTT. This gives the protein CASSQIFTDTQYF.